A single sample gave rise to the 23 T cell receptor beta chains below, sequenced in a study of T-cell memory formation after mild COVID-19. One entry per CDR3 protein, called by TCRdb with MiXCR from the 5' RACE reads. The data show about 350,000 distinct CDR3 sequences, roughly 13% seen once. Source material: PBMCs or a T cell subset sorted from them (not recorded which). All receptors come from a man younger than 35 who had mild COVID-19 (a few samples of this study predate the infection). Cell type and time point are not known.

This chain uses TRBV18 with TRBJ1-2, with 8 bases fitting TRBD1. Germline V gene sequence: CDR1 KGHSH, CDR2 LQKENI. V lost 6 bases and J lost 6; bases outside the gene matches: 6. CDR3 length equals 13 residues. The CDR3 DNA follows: TGTGCCAGCTCCCCGGACAGGGAAAATGGCTACACCTTC. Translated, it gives CASSPDRENGYTF.

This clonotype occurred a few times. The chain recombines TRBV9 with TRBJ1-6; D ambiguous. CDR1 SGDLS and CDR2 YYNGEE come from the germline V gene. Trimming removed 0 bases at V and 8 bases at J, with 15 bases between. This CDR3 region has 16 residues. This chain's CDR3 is CASSVGAGGDHSPLHF. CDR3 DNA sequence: TGTGCCAGCAGCGTAGGGGCGGGTGGCGACCATTCACCCCTCCACTTT.

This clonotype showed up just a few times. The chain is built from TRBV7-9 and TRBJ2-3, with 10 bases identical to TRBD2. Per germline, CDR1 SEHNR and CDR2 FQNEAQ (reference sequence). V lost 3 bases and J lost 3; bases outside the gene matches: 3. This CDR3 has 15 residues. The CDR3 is CASSFVGLATDTQYF. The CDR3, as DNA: TGTGCCAGCAGCTTCGTGGGACTAGCGACAGATACGCAGTATTTT.

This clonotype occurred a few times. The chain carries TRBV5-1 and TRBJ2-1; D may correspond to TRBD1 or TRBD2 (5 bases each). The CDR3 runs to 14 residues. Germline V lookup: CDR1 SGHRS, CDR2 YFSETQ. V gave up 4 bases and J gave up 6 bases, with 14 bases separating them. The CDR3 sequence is CASSETSGSNEQFF. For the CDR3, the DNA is TGCGCCAGCAGCGAGACGTCAGGGAGCAATGAGCAGTTCTTC.

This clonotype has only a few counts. CDR3 DNA: TGTGCCAGCAGTTACGAGGGATTCACCGGGGAGCTGTTTTTT. Its protein is CASSYEGFTGELFF. This chain uses TRBV6-5 with TRBJ2-2; the D gene is possibly TRBD2 (5 bases). The CDR3 totals 14 residues. Trimming took off 2 bases at V and 4 bases at J, with 8 bases between the two ends. In germline, CDR1 is MNHEY, CDR2 SVGAGI.

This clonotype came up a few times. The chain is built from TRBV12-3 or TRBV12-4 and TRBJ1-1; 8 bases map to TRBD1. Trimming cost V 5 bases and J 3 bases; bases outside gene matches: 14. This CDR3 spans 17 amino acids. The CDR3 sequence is CASSHPTGVISHTEAFF. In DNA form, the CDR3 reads TGTGCCAGCAGTCACCCGACAGGGGTGATTAGTCACACTGAAGCTTTCTTT.

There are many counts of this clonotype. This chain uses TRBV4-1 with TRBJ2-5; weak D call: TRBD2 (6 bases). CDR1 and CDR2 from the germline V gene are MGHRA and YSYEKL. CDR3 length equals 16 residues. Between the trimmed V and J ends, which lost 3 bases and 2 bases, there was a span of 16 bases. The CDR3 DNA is TGCGCCAGCAGCCATTCCGGCAGGGACTTACAAGAGACCCAGTACTTC. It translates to CASSHSGRDLQETQYF.

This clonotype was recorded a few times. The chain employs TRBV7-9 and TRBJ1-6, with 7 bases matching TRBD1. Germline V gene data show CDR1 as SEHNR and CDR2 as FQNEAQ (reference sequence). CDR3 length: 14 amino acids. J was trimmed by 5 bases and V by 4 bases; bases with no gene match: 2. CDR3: CASSSGTDNSPLHF. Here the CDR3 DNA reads TGTGCCAGCAGCTCCGGGACAGATAATTCACCCCTCCACTTT.

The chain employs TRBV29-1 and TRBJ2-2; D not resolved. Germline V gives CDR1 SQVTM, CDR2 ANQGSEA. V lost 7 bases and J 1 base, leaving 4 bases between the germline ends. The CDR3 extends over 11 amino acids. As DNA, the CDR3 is TGCAGCGGGGGGAACACCGGGGAGCTGTTTTTT. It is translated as CSGGNTGELFF.

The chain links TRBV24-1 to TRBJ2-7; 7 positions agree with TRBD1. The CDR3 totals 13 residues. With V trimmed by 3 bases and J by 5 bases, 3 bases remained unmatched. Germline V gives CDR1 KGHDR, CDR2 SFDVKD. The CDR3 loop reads CATSDIRGNEQYV. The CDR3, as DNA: TGTGCCACCAGTGATATCAGGGGGAACGAGCAGTACGTC.

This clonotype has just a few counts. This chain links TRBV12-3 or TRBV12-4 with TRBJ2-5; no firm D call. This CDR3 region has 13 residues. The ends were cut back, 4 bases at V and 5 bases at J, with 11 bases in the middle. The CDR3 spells CASSSSWRETQYF. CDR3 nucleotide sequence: TGTGCCAGCAGTTCATCCTGGCGGGAGACCCAGTACTTC.

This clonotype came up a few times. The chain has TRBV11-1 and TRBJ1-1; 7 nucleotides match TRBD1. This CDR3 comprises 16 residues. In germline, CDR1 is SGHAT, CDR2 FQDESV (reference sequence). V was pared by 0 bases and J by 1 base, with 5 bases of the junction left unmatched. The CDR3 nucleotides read TGTGCCAGCAGCTTAGCGCCAGGACAGGCGAACACTGAAGCTTTCTTT. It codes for CASSLAPGQANTEAFF.

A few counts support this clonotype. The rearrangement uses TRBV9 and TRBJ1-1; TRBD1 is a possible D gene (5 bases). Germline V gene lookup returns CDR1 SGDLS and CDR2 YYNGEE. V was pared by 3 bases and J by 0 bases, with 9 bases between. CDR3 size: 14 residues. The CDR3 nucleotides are TGTGCCAGCAGCGGCCGACAGCTGAACACTGAAGCTTTCTTT. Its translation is CASSGRQLNTEAFF.

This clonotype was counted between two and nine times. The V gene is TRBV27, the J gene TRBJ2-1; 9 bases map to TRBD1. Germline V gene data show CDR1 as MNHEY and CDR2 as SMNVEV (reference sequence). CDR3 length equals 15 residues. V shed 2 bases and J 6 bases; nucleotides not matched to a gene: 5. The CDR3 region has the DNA TGTGCCAGCAGTTTAATGGGACAGGGACGCAATGAGCAGTTCTTC. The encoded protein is CASSLMGQGRNEQFF.

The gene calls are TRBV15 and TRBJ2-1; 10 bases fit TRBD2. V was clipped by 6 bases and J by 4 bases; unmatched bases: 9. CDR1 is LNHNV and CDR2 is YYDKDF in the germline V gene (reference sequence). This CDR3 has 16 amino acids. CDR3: CATSSSGGPRYNEQFF. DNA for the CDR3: TGTGCCACCAGTAGTAGCGGGGGGCCTCGTTACAATGAGCAGTTCTTC.

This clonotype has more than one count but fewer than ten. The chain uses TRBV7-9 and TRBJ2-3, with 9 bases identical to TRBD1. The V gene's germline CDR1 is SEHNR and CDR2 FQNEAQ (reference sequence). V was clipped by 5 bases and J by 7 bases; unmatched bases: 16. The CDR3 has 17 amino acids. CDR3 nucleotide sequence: TGTGCCAGCAGCCTTGCGGGGGACAGGGCGGATCGGAATACGCAGTATTTT. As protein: CASSLAGDRADRNTQYF.

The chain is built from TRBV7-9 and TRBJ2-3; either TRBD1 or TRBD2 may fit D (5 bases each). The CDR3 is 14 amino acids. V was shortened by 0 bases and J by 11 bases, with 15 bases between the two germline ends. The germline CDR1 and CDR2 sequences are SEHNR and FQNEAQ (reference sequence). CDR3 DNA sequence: TGTGCCAGCAGCTTAGCCCAGGCAGACAGCGGGCAGTATTTT. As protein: CASSLAQADSGQYF. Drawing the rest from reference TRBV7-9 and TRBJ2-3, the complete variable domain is DTGVSQNPRHKITKRGQNVTFRCDPISEHNRLYWYRQTLGQGPEFLTYFQNEAQLEKSRLLSDRFSAERPKGSFSTLEIQRTEQGDSAMYLCASSLAQADSGQYFGPGTRLTVL.

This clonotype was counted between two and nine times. CDR3 loop: CASSYDRIDPQPQHF. In DNA form, the CDR3 reads TGTGCCAGCAGTTACGACAGGATTGATCCGCAGCCCCAGCATTTT. The chain recombines TRBV7-3 with TRBJ1-5, with D perhaps matching TRBD1 (6 bases). With 6 bases removed from V and 7 bases from J, the gap between germline ends came to 19 bases. The CDR3 covers 15 residues. Germline CDR1 and CDR2: SGHTA and FQGTGA.

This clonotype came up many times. The CDR3 bases are TGTGCCAGCAGCCCGGACACCTACTCTGGAAACACCATATATTTT. It translates to CASSPDTYSGNTIYF. The chain has TRBV7-9 and TRBJ1-3, with D perhaps matching TRBD1 (5 bases). V was clipped by 5 bases and J by 0 bases, with 11 bases between them. Germline assignment: CDR1 SEHNR and CDR2 FQNEAQ (reference sequence). The CDR3 has 15 amino acids.

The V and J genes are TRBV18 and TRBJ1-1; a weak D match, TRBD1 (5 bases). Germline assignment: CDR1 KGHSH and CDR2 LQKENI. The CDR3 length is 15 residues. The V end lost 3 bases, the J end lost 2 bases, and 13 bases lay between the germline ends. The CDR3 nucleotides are TGTGCCAGCTCACCGGCAGGCGACAGAAACACTGAAGCTTTCTTT. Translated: CASSPAGDRNTEAFF. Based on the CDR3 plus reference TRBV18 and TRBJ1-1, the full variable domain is NAGVMQNPRHLVRRRGQEARLRCSPMKGHSHVYWYRQLPEEGLKFMVYLQKENIIDESGMPKERFSAEFPKEGPSILRIQQVVRGDSAAYFCASSPAGDRNTEAFFGQGTRLTVV.

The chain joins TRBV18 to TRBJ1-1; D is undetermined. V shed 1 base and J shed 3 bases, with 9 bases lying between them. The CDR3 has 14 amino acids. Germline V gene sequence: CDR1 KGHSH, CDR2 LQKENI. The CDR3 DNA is TGTGCCAGCTCACCACAGTCATCGGACACTGAAGCTTTCTTT. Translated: CASSPQSSDTEAFF. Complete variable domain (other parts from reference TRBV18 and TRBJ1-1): NAGVMQNPRHLVRRRGQEARLRCSPMKGHSHVYWYRQLPEEGLKFMVYLQKENIIDESGMPKERFSAEFPKEGPSILRIQQVVRGDSAAYFCASSPQSSDTEAFFGQGTRLTVV.

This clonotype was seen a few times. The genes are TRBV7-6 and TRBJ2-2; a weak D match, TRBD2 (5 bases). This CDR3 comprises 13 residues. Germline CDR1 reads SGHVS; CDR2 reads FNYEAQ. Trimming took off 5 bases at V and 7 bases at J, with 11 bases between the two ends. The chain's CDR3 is CASSPEANGELFF. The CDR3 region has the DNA TGTGCCAGCAGCCCGGAGGCGAACGGGGAGCTGTTTTTT.

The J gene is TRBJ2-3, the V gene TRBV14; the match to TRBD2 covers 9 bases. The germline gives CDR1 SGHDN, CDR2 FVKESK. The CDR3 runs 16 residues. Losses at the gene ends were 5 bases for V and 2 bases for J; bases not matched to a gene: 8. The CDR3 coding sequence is TGTGCCAGCAGCTACATAGCGGGGGACCCCACAGATACGCAGTATTTT. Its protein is CASSYIAGDPTDTQYF.